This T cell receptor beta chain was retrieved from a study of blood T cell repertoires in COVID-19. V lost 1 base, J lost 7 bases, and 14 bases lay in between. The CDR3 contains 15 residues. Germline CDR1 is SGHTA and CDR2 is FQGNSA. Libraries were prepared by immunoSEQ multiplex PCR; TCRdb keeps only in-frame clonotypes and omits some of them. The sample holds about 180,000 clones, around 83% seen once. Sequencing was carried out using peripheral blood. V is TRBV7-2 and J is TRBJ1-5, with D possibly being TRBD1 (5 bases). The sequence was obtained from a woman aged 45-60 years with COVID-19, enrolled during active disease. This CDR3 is CASSLGGTLGQPQHF. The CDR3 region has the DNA TGTGCCAGCAGCTTAGGTGGGACTTTGGGGCAGCCCCAGCATTTT.